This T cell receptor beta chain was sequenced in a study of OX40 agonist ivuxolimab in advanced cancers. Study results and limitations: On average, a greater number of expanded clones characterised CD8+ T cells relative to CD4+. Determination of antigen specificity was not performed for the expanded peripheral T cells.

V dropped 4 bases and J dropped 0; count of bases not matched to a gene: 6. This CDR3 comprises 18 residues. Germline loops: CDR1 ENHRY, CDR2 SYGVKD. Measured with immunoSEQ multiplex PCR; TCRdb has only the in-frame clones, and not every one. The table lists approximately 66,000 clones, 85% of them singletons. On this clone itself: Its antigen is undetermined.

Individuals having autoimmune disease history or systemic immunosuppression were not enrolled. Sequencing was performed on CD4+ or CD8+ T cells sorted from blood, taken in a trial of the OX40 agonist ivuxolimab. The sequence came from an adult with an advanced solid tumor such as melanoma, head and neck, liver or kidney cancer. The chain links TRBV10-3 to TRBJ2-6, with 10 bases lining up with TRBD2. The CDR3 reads CAISASGSAGSGANVLTF. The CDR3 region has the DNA TGTGCCATCAGTGCTAGCGGGAGCGCCGGCTCTGGGGCCAACGTCCTGACTTTC.